This T cell receptor beta chain was identified during a study of cytomegalovirus exposure and HLA in healthy donors. It was with 60 Vbeta and 13 Jbeta primers that the PCR ran. Sequencing used immunoSEQ multiplex PCR; TCRdb keeps in-frame clones, though not all of them. The table has about 200,000 clones, 82% seen once; the top ten hold about 0.1%. The table lists this clone with a count of one. The CDR3 is made up of 17 amino acids. The V gene's germline CDR1 is SEHNR and CDR2 FQNEAQ (reference sequence). V lost 4 bases, J lost 5 bases, and 15 bases stayed unmatched. This TCR derives from a boy aged 2 to 10 in good health and CMV-seronegative. Sequenced: PBMCs. V and J are TRBV7-9 and TRBJ2-3; 7 bases line up with TRBD2. The CDR3 here is CASSSPFGGGSLDTQYF. CDR3 nucleotide sequence: TGTGCCAGCAGCTCCCCCTTTGGGGGGGGGAGTCTAGATACGCAGTATTTT.